What follows describes a single T cell receptor (beta chain). Antigen specificity is unknown. This sample is drawn from a study of cytomegalovirus exposure and HLA in healthy donors. Study-wide background: Among the 350 to 400 donors who were genotyped, over 70% fell in the genetic ancestry cluster that is associated with self-reported Caucasian donors. Findings of the study overall: A later analysis linked some 18,000 TCR beta sequences to HLA alleles at 0.05 false discovery rate. Several of the most significant clusters appeared, in a later analysis, to be linked to common viral pathogens.

With 60 Vbeta and 13 Jbeta primers, the PCR was carried out. The method was immunoSEQ multiplex PCR; TCRdb's version includes in-frame clones alone and lacks a portion of them. This table holds around 190,000 clones, roughly a tenth found once. Trimming took off 3 bases at V and 2 bases at J, with 8 bases between the two ends. Germline lookup yields CDR1 KGHSH and CDR2 LQKENI. This CDR3 comprises 13 residues. This TCR was recovered from a woman younger than 45 in good health and CMV-seropositive. Sequencing input: PBMCs. The chain joins TRBV18 to TRBJ2-7; a possible D gene is TRBD2 (5 bases). The CDR3 bases are TGTGCCAGCTCACCGAAAGCGGCCTACGAGCAGTACTTC. Its translation: CASSPKAAYEQYF.